The source of this T cell receptor (beta chain) is a study of identical twins. TCRdb reprocessed the 5' RACE reads via MiXCR and lists one record per CDR3 protein. The sample includes 450,000 to 650,000 distinct CDR3 sequences, roughly 9.9% of them seen just once. Germline CDR1 reads LGHNA; CDR2 reads YSLEER. The CDR3 extends over 15 amino acids. V was pared by 0 bases and J by 5 bases, with 14 bases between. Overall study findings and caveats: Zero-insertion analyses could be partly confounded by invariant MAIT and iNKT cells. Sharing of beta out-of-frame sequences by twins showed a weaker excess. Whereas memory repertoires showed no such difference, abundant cord blood beta clonotypes carried fewer insertions. An excess of low generation probability was shown by twin-shared out-of-frame alpha sequences.

The table lists this clonotype with many counts. As yet, its antigen is unknown. These data also featured in a second study, about yellow fever vaccine responses in identical twins.

Specimen: PBMCs. The source is a young woman in good health. V and J are TRBV4-3 and TRBJ2-7; no clear D. CDR3 sequence reads: CASSQDRMVPDEQYF. The CDR3 nucleotides are TGCGCCAGCAGCCAAGATCGGATGGTTCCCGACGAGCAGTACTTC.